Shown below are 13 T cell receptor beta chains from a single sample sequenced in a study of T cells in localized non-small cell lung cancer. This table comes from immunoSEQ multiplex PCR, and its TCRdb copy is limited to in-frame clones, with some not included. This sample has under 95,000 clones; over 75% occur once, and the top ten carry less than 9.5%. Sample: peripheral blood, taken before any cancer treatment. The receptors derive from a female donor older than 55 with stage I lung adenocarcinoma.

In DNA form, the CDR3 reads TGTGCCAGCAGCCGGACAGGCTACTCTGGAAACACCATATATTTT. Translating gives CASSRTGYSGNTIYF. The rearrangement links TRBV5-8 to TRBJ1-3, with TRBD1 matching over 7 bases. Germline lookup yields CDR1 SGHTS and CDR2 YDEGEE. The V and J ends lost 4 bases and 0 bases, in that order; junction bases with no gene match: 4. The CDR3 extends over 15 amino acids.

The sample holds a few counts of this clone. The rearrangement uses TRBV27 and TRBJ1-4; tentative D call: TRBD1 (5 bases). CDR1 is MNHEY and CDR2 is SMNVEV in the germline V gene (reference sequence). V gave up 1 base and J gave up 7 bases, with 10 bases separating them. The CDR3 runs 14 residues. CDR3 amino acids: CASSLLSGGEKLFF. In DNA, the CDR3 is TGTGCCAGCAGTTTATTATCGGGGGGTGAAAAACTGTTTTTT. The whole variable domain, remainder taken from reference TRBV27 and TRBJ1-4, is EAQVTQNPRYLITVTGKKLTVTCSQNMNHEYMSWYRQDPGLGLRQIYYSMNVEVTDKGDVPEGYKVSRKEKRNFPLILESPSPNQTSLYFCASSLLSGGEKLFFGSGTQLSVL.

CDR3 region: CASSLGRESTGELFF. The CDR3 DNA follows: TGTGCCAGCAGCTTAGGGCGGGAAAGCACCGGGGAGCTGTTTTTT. The V gene is TRBV13, the J gene TRBJ2-2; TRBD2 might be the D (6 bases). V was pared by 0 bases and J by 4 bases, with 9 bases between. Germline CDR1 PRHDT, CDR2 FYEKMQ (reference sequence). The CDR3 has 15 residues.

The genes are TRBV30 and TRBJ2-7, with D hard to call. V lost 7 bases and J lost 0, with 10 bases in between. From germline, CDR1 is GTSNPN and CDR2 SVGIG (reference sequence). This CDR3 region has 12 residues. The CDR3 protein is CASERDSYEQYF. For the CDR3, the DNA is TGTGCCTCTGAGCGCGACTCCTACGAGCAGTACTTC. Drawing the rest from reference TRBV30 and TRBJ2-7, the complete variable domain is SQTIHQWPATLVQPVGSPLSLECTVEGTSNPNLYWYRQAAGRGLQLLFYSVGIGQISSEVPQNLSASRPQDRQFILSSKKLLLSDSGFYLCASERDSYEQYFGPGTRLTVT.

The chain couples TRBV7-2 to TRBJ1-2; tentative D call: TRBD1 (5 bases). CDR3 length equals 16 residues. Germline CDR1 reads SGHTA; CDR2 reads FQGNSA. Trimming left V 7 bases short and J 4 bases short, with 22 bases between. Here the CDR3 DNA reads TGTGCCAGCACCCCCCGGGGCGGGGGAACCGGCTATGGCTACACCTTC. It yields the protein CASTPRGGGTGYGYTF. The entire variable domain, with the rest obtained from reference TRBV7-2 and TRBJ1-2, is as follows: GAGVSQSPSNKVTEKGKDVELRCDPISGHTALYWYRQSLGQGLEFLIYFQGNSAPDKSGLPSDRFSAERTGGSVSTLTIQRTQQEDSAVYLCASTPRGGGTGYGYTFGSGTRLTVV.

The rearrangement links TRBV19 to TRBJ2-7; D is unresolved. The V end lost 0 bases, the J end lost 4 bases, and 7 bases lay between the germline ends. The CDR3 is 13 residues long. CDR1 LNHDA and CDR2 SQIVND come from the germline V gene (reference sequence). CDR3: CASSIDYSYEQYF. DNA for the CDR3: TGTGCCAGTAGTATAGACTACTCGTACGAGCAGTACTTC.

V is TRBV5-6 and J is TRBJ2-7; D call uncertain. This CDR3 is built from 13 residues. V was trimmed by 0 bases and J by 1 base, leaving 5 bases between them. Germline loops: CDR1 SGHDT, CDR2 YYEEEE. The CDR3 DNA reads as TGTGCCAGCAGCTTGGCCCGGTCCTACGAGCAGTACTTC. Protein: CASSLARSYEQYF.

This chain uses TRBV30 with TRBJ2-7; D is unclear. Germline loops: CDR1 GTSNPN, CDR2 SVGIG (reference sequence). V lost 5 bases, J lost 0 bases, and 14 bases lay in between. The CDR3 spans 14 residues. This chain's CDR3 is CAWLKSTNSYEQYF. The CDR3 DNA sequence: TGTGCCTGGCTGAAATCGACGAACTCCTACGAGCAGTACTTC.

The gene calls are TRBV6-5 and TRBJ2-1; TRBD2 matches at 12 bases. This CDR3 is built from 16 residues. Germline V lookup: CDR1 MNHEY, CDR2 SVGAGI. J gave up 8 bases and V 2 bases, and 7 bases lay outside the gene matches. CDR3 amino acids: CASSYVKTSGRYEQFF. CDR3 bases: TGTGCCAGCAGTTACGTAAAAACTAGCGGGAGGTATGAGCAGTTCTTC.

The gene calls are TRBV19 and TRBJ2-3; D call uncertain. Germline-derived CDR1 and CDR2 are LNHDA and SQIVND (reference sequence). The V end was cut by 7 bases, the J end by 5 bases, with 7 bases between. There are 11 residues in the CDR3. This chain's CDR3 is CASTIQDTQYF. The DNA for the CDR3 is TGTGCCAGTACCATACAAGATACGCAGTATTTT.

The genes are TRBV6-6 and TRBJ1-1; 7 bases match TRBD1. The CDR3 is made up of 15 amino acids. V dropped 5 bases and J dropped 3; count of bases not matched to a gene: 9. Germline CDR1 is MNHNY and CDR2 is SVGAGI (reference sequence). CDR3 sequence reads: CASSLPGQRDTEAFF. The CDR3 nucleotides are TGTGCCAGCAGTCTCCCGGGACAGAGAGACACTGAAGCTTTCTTT.

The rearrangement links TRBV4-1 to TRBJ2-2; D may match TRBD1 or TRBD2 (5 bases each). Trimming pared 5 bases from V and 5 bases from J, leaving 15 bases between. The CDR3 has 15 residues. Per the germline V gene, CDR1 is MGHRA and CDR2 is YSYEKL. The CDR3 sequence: CASSVRDLFTGELFF. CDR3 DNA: TGCGCCAGCAGCGTCAGGGACCTTTTTACCGGGGAGCTGTTTTTT.

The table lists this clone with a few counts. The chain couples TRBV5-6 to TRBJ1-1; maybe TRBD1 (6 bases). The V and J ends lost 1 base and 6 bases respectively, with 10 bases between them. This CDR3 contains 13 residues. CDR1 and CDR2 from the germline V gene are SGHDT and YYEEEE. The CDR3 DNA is TGTGCCAGCAGCTTGATGGGGGGGCCTGAAGCTTTCTTT. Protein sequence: CASSLMGGPEAFF.